This note documents a single T cell receptor (beta chain) sequence. The sample belongs to a study of control samples from healthy donors and cancer patients. Germline V gene data show CDR1 as SGHNT and CDR2 as YENEEA. Between the trimmed V and J ends, which lost 7 bases and 4 bases, there was a span of 23 bases. The CDR3 consists of 17 residues. The assay was immunoSEQ multiplex PCR, and TCRdb's table has in-frame clones only and misses some. The data hold fewer than 250,000 clones, with 91% observed a single time. The chain has TRBV11-3 and TRBJ1-5, with a possible D match to TRBD1 (6 bases). This clonotype was obtained from a man in his thirties or forties in good health. Sequencing was done on a sample of blood. The CDR3 here is CASTANRDPLWNQPQHF. Here the CDR3 DNA reads TGTGCCAGCACCGCGAACAGGGATCCCCTTTGGAATCAGCCCCAGCATTTT. Full variable domain (remainder filled in from reference TRBV11-3 and TRBJ1-5): EAGVVQSPRYKIIEKKQPVAFWCNPISGHNTLYWYLQNLGQGPELLIRYENEEAVDDSQLPKDRFSAERLKGVDSTLKIQPAELGDSAVYLCASTANRDPLWNQPQHFGDGTRLSIL.